The following is a TCR beta chain sequence with its context. Its matching antigen is unknown. Germline CDR1 MRHNA, CDR2 SNTAGT. The CDR3 has 14 amino acids. CD45RO-CCR7+CD27+CD95- cells counted as naive CD8+ T cells. UMI-tagged TRB cDNA libraries were built via 5' RACE. TCRdb reprocessed the 5' RACE reads and stores each CDR3 protein as one record, lacking DNA. The ten most abundant clones cover approximately 0.8% of a sample with roughly 60,000 distinct CDR3 sequences. The data belong to a study of CXCR3-negative and CXCR3-positive naive CD8 T cells. Points from the study as a whole: Naive CXCR3-negative and CXCR3-positive cells had similar TRBV-TRBJ usage; memory differed. Both naive subsets had comparably high diversity; memory CD8+ cells much lower. Researchers report that CXCR3-positive naive cells carry more hydrophobic TRB CDR3s than CXCR3-negative naive cells.

The sequencing input was naive CXCR3+ CD8+ T cells from blood. As for subset: CD45RO-CCR7+CD27+CD95- naive CD8+ T cells expressing CXCR3 (TNR3+). This rearrangement joins TRBV6-4 to TRBJ2-1. The TCR sequence derives from a human donor in good health. Some clones in this sample may be carry-over from other donors' samples. CDR3 residues: CASSEGGSYNEQFF.